This T cell receptor (beta chain) emerged from a study of early T cells in non-severe SARS-CoV-2 infection. In the study overall: RNA in bulk from unsorted whole blood was sequenced, and chains were unpaired. Whole-study results and caveats: Missing private and CD4 specificities, VDJdb matching favored anti-spike CD8 responses.

Worth noting for this clonotype: The antigen is unknown.

Unique molecular identifiers were added to individual cDNA molecules. TCRdb re-called the 5' RACE reads with MiXCR, one entry per CDR3 protein. The sample consists of about 54,000 distinct CDR3 sequences, 5% to 7.5% of them appearing once. Trimming left V 4 bases short and J 5 bases short, with 15 bases between. The germline V gene has CDR1 SGHVS and CDR2 FNYEAQ. The CDR3 consists of 15 residues. J is TRBJ2-1 and V is TRBV7-6; no firm D call. The sequence derives from an adult who was a healthcare worker with PCR-confirmed SARS-CoV-2 infection or an uninfected control (not recorded which). Source: whole blood, taken at baseline. The CDR3 loop reads CASSSPRMGNNEQFF. The CDR3 DNA reads TGTGCCAGCAGCTCCCCCAGGATGGGAAACAATGAGCAGTTCTTC.